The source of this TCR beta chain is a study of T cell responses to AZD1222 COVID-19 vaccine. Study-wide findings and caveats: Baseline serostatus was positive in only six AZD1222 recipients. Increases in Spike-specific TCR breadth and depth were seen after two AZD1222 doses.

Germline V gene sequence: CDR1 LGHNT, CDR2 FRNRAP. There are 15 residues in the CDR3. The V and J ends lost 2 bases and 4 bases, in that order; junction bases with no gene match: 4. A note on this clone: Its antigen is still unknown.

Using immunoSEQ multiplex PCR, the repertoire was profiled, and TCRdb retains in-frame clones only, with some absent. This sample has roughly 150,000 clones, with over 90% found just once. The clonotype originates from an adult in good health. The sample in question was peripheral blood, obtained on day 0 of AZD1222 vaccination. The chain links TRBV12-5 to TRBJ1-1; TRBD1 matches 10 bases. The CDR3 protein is CASGLSRTGGTEAFF. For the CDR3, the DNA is TGTGCTAGTGGTTTGAGTCGGACAGGGGGCACTGAAGCTTTCTTT.